The 25 T cell receptor beta chains presented below share a single source sample, sequenced in a study of CD8 T cells in Susac syndrome. Reverse transcription used about 0.45 to 1 ug RNA and random hexamers. MiXCR was run by TCRdb on the immunoSEQ multiplex PCR reads, yielding one entry per CDR3 protein. The table shows some 200,000 distinct CDR3 sequences, with about 91% occurring only once. Sequences were obtained from CD4+ T cells from PBMCs. These receptors came from a human donor with Susac syndrome.

The chain uses TRBV5-5 and TRBJ1-4, with TRBD1 identical over 9 bases. The CDR3 consists of 14 residues. The V and J ends lost 7 bases and 0 bases, in that order; junction bases with no gene match: 1. CDR1 is SGHKS and CDR2 is YYEKEE in the germline V gene (reference sequence). The CDR3 nucleotides read TGTGCCAGCGGACAGGGGACAACTAATGAAAAACTGTTTTTT. Its protein is CASGQGTTNEKLFF.

V is TRBV9 and J is TRBJ1-2; D is unclear. The CDR3 runs to 12 residues. Trimming cost V 2 bases and J 12 bases, with 14 bases left between them. Looked up from germline, CDR1 is SGDLS and CDR2 is YYNGEE. This chain's CDR3 is CASSVLDRQNTF. In DNA form, the CDR3 reads TGTGCCAGCAGCGTTTTAGACCGCCAGAACACCTTC.

The chain carries TRBV7-3 and TRBJ2-3; 14 bases agree with TRBD2. Germline CDR1 reads SGHTA; CDR2 reads FQGTGA. V was pared by 6 bases and J by 11 bases, with 13 bases of the junction left unmatched. The CDR3 consists of 16 residues. CDR3 DNA sequence: TGTGCCAGCAGTCCCCAAGGACTAGCGGGGGGAACCAAGCAGTATTTT. It specifies CASSPQGLAGGTKQYF.

The chain carries TRBV30 and TRBJ1-2; the match to TRBD1 covers 9 bases. Germline V CDR1 and CDR2: GTSNPN, SVGIG (reference sequence). V trimming: 5 bases; J trimming: 8 bases; junction bases outside the gene matches: 6. The CDR3 runs to 12 residues. The CDR3: CAWLQGARGYTF. The CDR3 DNA follows: TGTGCCTGGCTACAGGGGGCGCGGGGCTACACCTTC.

This rearrangement joins TRBV5-1 to TRBJ2-7; 9 bases match TRBD2. The germline V gene has CDR1 SGHRS and CDR2 YFSETQ. The V segment lost 6 bases and the J segment 3 bases; nucleotides outside the gene matches: 13. The CDR3 has 16 amino acids. CDR3 sequence: CASTPSGLAGIYEQYF. The CDR3 DNA is TGCGCCAGCACGCCCTCGGGGCTAGCGGGAATCTACGAGCAGTACTTC.

CDR3 in amino acids: CASSLRTGEHQPQHF. As DNA, the CDR3 is TGTGCCAGCAGCTTACGGACAGGGGAGCATCAGCCCCAGCATTTT. The rearrangement joins TRBV7-2 to TRBJ1-5; 9 nucleotides agree with TRBD1. After removal of 2 bases from V and 5 bases from J, the junction contained 4 bases not matched to a gene. This CDR3 comprises 15 residues. Germline V gene data show CDR1 as SGHTA and CDR2 as FQGNSA.

V is TRBV3-1 and J is TRBJ2-3; TRBD2 matches 15 bases. The germline gives CDR1 LGHDT, CDR2 YNNKEL (reference sequence). This CDR3 is built from 15 residues. J lost 8 bases, V lost 4 bases, and 4 bases had no gene match. CDR3 nucleotides: TGTGCCAGCAGCCCAGGGACTAGCGGGGGGCCTACGCAGTATTTT. It translates to CASSPGTSGGPTQYF.

The chain joins TRBV12-3 or TRBV12-4 to TRBJ1-4; D gene uncertain. There are 14 residues in the CDR3. V was trimmed by 6 bases and J by 7 bases, leaving 15 bases between them. The CDR3 region has the DNA TGTGCCAGCAGCCCCTCGTTGCTGCCTGAAAAACTGTTTTTT. Its translation: CASSPSLLPEKLFF.

The V and J genes are TRBV5-8 and TRBJ2-3; D gene unclear. This CDR3 region has 14 residues. Looked up from germline, CDR1 is SGHTS and CDR2 is YDEGEE. V was clipped by 5 bases and J by 3 bases, with 13 bases between them. This CDR3 is CASRLPLGTDTQYF. The CDR3 DNA sequence: TGTGCCAGCAGGCTCCCGTTGGGTACAGATACGCAGTATTTT.

The chain recombines TRBV29-1 with TRBJ2-6; perhaps TRBD1 as D (6 bases). The V and J ends lost 3 bases and 0 bases respectively, with 15 bases between them. This CDR3 contains 17 residues. Germline CDR1 and CDR2: SQVTM and ANQGSEA. The CDR3, as DNA: TGCAGCGTTGAGACAGGATCGCCCGCCTCTGGGGCCAACGTCCTGACTTTC. Translating gives CSVETGSPASGANVLTF.

CDR3 loop: CASSRERGRETQYF. CDR3 in DNA: TGTGCCAGCAGTCGGGAGAGGGGGAGGGAGACCCAGTACTTC. The chain couples TRBV5-4 to TRBJ2-5; either TRBD1 or TRBD2 may supply D (6 bases each). Trimming stripped 5 bases from V and 5 bases from J, with 16 bases between. This CDR3 has 14 residues. Germline CDR1 is SGHNT and CDR2 is YYREEE (reference sequence).

The V and J genes are TRBV15 and TRBJ2-7, with 10 nucleotides matching TRBD2. Germline loops: CDR1 LNHNV, CDR2 YYDKDF (reference sequence). Trimming at V came to 2 bases and at J to 5 bases, leaving 3 bases not matched to a gene. CDR3 size: 14 residues. The CDR3 nucleotides read TGTGCCACCAGCAGACCCACTAGCGGGAACGAGCAGTACTTC. It yields the protein CATSRPTSGNEQYF. Full variable domain (rest looked up from reference TRBV15 and TRBJ2-7): DAMVIQNPRYQVTQFGKPVTLSCSQTLNHNVMYWYQQKSSQAPKLLFHYYDKDFNNEADTPDNFQSRRPNTSFCFLDIRSPGLGDTAMYLCATSRPTSGNEQYFGPGTRLTVT.

J is TRBJ2-5 and V is TRBV9; possibly TRBD1 or TRBD2 for D (7 bases each). V lost 3 bases to trimming and J lost 5 bases, with 14 bases between them. This CDR3 region has 14 residues. Looked up from germline, CDR1 is SGDLS and CDR2 is YYNGEE. The CDR3 spells CASSAAGGDETQYF. The DNA for the CDR3 is TGTGCCAGCAGCGCGGCAGGGGGGGACGAGACCCAGTACTTC. Combining the CDR3 with reference TRBV9 and TRBJ2-5 gives the whole variable domain DSGVTQTPKHLITATGQRVTLRCSPRSGDLSVYWYQQSLDQGLQFLIQYYNGEERAKGNILERFSAQQFPDLHSELNLSSLELGDSALYFCASSAAGGDETQYFGPGTRLLVL.

J is TRBJ2-4 and V is TRBV4-2, with D hard to call. Germline assignment: CDR1 LGHNA and CDR2 YNFKEQ. The CDR3 extends over 17 amino acids. V shed 0 bases and J shed 5 bases, with 17 bases lying between them. The CDR3 sequence is CASSQDLSPMIENIQYF. Here the CDR3 DNA reads TGTGCCAGCAGCCAAGATCTGAGCCCGATGATCGAAAACATTCAGTACTTC.

The chain recombines TRBV2 with TRBJ2-1, with 7 bases lining up with TRBD1. This CDR3 spans 14 amino acids. Germline CDR1 is SNHLY and CDR2 is FYNNEI. Germline trimming cut 4 bases from V and 3 bases from J; bases unmatched to any gene: 3. DNA of the CDR3: TGTGCCAGCAGTGGAGGGGACAGCTACAATGAGCAGTTCTTC. Amino acids: CASSGGDSYNEQFF. The full variable domain, with the rest looked up from reference TRBV2 and TRBJ2-1, is EPEVTQTPSHQVTQMGQEVILRCVPISNHLYFYWYRQILGQKVEFLVSFYNNEISEKSEIFDDQFSVERPDGSNFTLKIRSTKLEDSAMYFCASSGGDSYNEQFFGPGTRLTVL.

This clonotype came up once. CDR3 bases: TGTGCCAGCACCCCCTCTAGCGGGGTCTACAATGAGCAGTTCTTC. Protein: CASTPSSGVYNEQFF. The J gene is TRBJ2-1, the V gene TRBV12-3 or TRBV12-4; 9 nucleotides align to TRBD2. CDR3 length: 15 amino acids. Trimming took 7 bases from V and 3 from J; bases not matched to a gene: 7.

The V and J genes are TRBV19 and TRBJ1-5, with D perhaps TRBD1 (6 bases). CDR3 size: 14 residues. The germline V gene has CDR1 LNHDA and CDR2 SQIVND (reference sequence). The ends were cut back, 4 bases at V and 11 bases at J, with 18 bases in the middle. In nucleotides, the CDR3 is TGTGCCAGTAGTACACAGGGCGTGGGGGGGACCCAGCATTTT. Encoded protein: CASSTQGVGGTQHF. The entire variable domain, with the rest obtained from reference TRBV19 and TRBJ1-5, is as follows: DGGITQSPKYLFRKEGQNVTLSCEQNLNHDAMYWYRQDPGQGLRLIYYSQIVNDFQKGDIAEGYSVSREKKESFPLTVTSAQKNPTAFYLCASSTQGVGGTQHFGDGTRLSIL.

The chain employs TRBV19 and TRBJ2-7, with 10 nucleotides matching TRBD2. Germline CDR1 LNHDA, CDR2 SQIVND (reference sequence). The ends lost 10 bases at V and 2 bases at J; junction bases unmatched: 11. CDR3 length: 15 amino acids. CDR3 amino acids: CATSPVAGGTYEQYF. CDR3 nucleotide sequence: TGTGCCACCTCCCCCGTAGCGGGGGGTACCTACGAGCAGTACTTC.

The CDR3 here is CASRGSGWSYEQYF. CDR3 coding DNA: TGTGCCAGCAGAGGAAGCGGGTGGAGCTACGAGCAGTACTTC. J is TRBJ2-7 and V is TRBV12-3 or TRBV12-4; tentatively, D is TRBD2 (6 bases). The CDR3 has 14 amino acids. V lost 6 bases to trimming and J lost 3 bases, with 15 bases between them.

The CDR3 loop is CASKMTESSYEQYF. The CDR3 DNA reads as TGCGCCAGCAAAATGACGGAGAGCTCCTACGAGCAGTACTTC. This rearrangement joins TRBV5-1 to TRBJ2-7, with no clear D. The germline gives CDR1 SGHRS, CDR2 YFSETQ. V was pared by 6 bases and J by 0 bases, with 13 bases between. This CDR3 is 14 amino acids long.

The chain uses TRBV20-1 and TRBJ2-7; TRBD2 agrees at 8 bases. V dropped 0 bases and J dropped 1; count of bases not matched to a gene: 8. CDR3 length equals 16 residues. The germline V gene has CDR1 DFQATT and CDR2 SNEGSKA (reference sequence). CDR3: CSARDRHGRGSYEQYF. In DNA, the CDR3 is TGCAGTGCTAGAGATCGGCACGGGAGGGGTTCCTACGAGCAGTACTTC.

For the CDR3, the DNA is TGTGCCAGCAGTTCCGGGTCACGGACCTACGAGCAGTACTTC. It encodes CASSSGSRTYEQYF. The chain links TRBV12-3 or TRBV12-4 to TRBJ2-7; D remains ambiguous. This CDR3 is built from 14 residues. The V gene lost 4 bases and the J gene lost 2 bases, with 12 bases spanning the gap.

V usage is TRBV7-3 and J usage is TRBJ1-1, with TRBD1 matching 12 bases. CDR1 and CDR2 from the germline V gene are SGHTA and FQGTGA. V lost 1 base to trimming and J lost 4 bases; unmatched junction nucleotides: 1. This CDR3 spans 15 amino acids. The CDR3: CASSLKGQGATEAFF. In DNA form, the CDR3 reads TGTGCCAGCAGCTTAAAGGGACAGGGGGCCACTGAAGCTTTCTTT. Filled out from reference TRBV7-3 and TRBJ1-1, the complete variable domain reads GAGVSQTPSNKVTEKGKYVELRCDPISGHTALYWYRQSLGQGPEFLIYFQGTGAADDSGLPNDRFFAVRPEGSVSTLKIQRTERGDSAVYLCASSLKGQGATEAFFGQGTRLTVV.

The genes are TRBV30 and TRBJ2-7, with a weak D call TRBD1 (6 bases). Between the trimmed V and J ends, which lost 1 base and 3 bases, there was a span of 7 bases. Germline CDR1 is GTSNPN and CDR2 is SVGIG (reference sequence). The length of the CDR3 is 12 residues. The CDR3 loop is CAWSGRGYEQYF. In nucleotides, the CDR3 is TGTGCCTGGAGTGGCAGGGGCTACGAGCAGTACTTC.

This rearrangement joins TRBV7-9 to TRBJ2-5; TRBD1 is a possible D gene (5 bases). The germline CDR1 and CDR2 sequences are SEHNR and FQNEAQ (reference sequence). Trimming stripped 7 bases from V and 1 base from J, with 10 bases between. The length of the CDR3 is 13 residues. CDR3 DNA: TGTGCCAGCAAAATAACAGGCCAAGAGACCCAGTACTTC. As protein: CASKITGQETQYF.